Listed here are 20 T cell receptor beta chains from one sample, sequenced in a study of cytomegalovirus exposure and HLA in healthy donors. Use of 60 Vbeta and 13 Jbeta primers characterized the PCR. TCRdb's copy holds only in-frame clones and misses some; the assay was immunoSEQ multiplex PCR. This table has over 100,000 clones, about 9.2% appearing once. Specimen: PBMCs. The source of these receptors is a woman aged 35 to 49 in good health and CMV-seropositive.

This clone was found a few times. DNA for the CDR3: TGTGCCAGCAGCGGACTAGCGGGGGGCGGGGAGCTGTTTTTT. It is translated as CASSGLAGGGELFF. The rearrangement uses TRBV2 and TRBJ2-2; 14 nucleotides align to TRBD2. Germline V gives CDR1 SNHLY, CDR2 FYNNEI. The CDR3 covers 14 residues. V was clipped by 6 bases and J by 7 bases; unmatched bases: 1.

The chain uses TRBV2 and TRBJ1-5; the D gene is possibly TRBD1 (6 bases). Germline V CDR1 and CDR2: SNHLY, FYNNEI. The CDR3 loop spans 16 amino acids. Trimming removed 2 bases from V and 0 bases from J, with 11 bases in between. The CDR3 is CASSETWTDSNQPQHF. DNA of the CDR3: TGTGCCAGCAGTGAAACTTGGACAGATAGCAATCAGCCCCAGCATTTT.

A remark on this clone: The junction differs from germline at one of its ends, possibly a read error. CDR3 residues: CASSEGYSPQYF. CDR3 nucleotides: TGTGCCAGCAGCGAAGGTTATTCTCCGCAGTACTTC. The chain has TRBV2 and TRBJ2-7; D is uncertain. CDR1 is SNHLY and CDR2 is FYNNEI in the germline V gene. This CDR3 has 12 residues.

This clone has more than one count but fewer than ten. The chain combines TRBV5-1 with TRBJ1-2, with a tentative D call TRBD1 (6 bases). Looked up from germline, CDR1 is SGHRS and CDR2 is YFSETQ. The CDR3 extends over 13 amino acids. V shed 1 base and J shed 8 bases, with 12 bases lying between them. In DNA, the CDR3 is TGCGCCAGCAGCTTGTCAGGGGCGCAGGGCTACACCTTC. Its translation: CASSLSGAQGYTF.

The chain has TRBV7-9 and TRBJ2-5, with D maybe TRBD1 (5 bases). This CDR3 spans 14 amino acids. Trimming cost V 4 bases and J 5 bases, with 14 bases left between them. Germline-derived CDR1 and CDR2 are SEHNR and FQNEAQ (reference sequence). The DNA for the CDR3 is TGTGCCAGCAGCTCGGAATCAGGGCGGGAGACCCAGTACTTC. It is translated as CASSSESGRETQYF.

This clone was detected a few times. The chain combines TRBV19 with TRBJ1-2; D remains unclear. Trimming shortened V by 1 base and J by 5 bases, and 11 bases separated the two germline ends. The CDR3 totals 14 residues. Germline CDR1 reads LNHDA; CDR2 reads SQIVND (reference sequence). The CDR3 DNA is TGTGCCAGTAGTATAGGTCAGGACTTTTATGGCTACACCTTC. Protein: CASSIGQDFYGYTF.

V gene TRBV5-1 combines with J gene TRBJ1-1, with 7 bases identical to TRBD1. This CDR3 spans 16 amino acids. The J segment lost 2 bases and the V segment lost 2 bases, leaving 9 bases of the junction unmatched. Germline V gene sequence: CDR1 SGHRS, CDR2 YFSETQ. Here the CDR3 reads CASSFVRDRTNTEAFF. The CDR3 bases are TGCGCCAGCAGCTTTGTCAGGGACAGAACAAACACTGAAGCTTTCTTT.

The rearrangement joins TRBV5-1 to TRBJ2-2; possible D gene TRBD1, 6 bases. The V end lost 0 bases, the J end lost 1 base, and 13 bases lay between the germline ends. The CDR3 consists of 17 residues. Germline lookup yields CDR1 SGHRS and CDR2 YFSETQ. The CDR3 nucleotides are TGCGCCAGCAGCTTGGATTCTGGGACATTGAACACCGGGGAGCTGTTTTTT. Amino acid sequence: CASSLDSGTLNTGELFF.

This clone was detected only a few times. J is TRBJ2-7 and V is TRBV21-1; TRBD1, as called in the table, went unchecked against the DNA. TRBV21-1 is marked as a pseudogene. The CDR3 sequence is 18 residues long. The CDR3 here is CASSKERVRDRRPYEQYF. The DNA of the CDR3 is TGTGCCAGCAGCAAAGAGAGGGTCCGGGACAGGAGACCCTACGAGCAGTACTTC.

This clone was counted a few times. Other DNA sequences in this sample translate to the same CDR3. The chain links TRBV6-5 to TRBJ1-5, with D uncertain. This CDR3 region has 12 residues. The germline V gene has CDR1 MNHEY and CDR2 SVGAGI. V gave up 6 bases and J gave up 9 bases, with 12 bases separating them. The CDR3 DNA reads TGTGCCAGCAGCTCATGGGAGGGGCCCCAGCATTTT. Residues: CASSSWEGPQHF.

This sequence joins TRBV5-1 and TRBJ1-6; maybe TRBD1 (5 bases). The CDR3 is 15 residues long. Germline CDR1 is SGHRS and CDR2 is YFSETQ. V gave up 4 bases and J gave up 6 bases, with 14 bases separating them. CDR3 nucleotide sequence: TGCGCCAGCAGCCCAGTAGGAGGGGTTAATTCACCCCTCCACTTT. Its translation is CASSPVGGVNSPLHF.

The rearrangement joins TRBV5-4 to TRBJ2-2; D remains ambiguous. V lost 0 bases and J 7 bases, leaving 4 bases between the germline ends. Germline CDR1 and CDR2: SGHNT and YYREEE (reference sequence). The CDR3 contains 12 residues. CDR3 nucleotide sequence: TGTGCCAGCAGCTTGGACGGCGGGGAGCTGTTTTTT. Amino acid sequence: CASSLDGGELFF.

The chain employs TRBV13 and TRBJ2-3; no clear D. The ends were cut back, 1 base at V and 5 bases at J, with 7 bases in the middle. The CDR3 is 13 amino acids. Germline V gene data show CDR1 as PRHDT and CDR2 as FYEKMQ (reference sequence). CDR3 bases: TGTGCCAGCAGCTTAGAAGTGAGAGATACGCAGTATTTT. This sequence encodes CASSLEVRDTQYF.

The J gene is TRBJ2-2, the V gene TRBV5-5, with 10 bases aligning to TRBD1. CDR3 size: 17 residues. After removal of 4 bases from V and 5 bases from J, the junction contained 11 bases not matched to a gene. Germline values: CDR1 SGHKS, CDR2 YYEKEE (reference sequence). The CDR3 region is CASSQQPGTGVTGELFF. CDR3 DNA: TGTGCCAGCAGCCAGCAACCCGGGACAGGGGTTACCGGGGAGCTGTTTTTT.

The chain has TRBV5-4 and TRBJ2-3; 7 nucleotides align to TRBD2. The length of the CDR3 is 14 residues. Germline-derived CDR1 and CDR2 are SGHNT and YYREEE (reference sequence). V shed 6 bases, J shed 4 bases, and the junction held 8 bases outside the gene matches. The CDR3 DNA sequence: TGTGCCAGCACCCCGGGGAGGGTCTCAGATACGCAGTATTTT. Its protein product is CASTPGRVSDTQYF.

Written as DNA, the CDR3 is TGTGCCAGCAGCTTACTAGCGGGGAGCACAGATACGCAGTATTTT. Amino acid sequence: CASSLLAGSTDTQYF. V and J are TRBV7-9 and TRBJ2-3, with 9 bases aligning to TRBD2. With V trimmed by 2 bases and J by 0 bases, 0 bases remained unmatched. This CDR3 has 15 residues. Germline CDR1 and CDR2: SEHNR and FQNEAQ (reference sequence).

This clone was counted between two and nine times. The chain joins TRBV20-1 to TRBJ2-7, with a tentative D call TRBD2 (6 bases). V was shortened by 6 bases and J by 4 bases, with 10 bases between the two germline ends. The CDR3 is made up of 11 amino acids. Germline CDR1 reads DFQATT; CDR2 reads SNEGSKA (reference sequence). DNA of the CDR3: TGCAGTGCCCAGGAGGGTTACGAGCAGTACTTC. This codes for CSAQEGYEQYF.

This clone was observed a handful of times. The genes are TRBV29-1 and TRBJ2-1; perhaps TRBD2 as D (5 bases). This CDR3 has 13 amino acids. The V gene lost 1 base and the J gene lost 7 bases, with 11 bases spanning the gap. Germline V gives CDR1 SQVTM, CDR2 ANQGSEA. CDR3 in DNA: TGCAGCGTTGAAGCTGCTAGCCAAAATGAGCAGTTCTTC. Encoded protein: CSVEAASQNEQFF.

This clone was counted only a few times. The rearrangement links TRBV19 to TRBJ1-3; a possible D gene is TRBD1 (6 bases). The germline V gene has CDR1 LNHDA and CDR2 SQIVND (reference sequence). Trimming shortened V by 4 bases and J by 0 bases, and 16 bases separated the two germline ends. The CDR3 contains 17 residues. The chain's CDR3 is CASSTHATGYSGNTIYF. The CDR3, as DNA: TGTGCCAGTAGTACCCACGCGACAGGCTACTCTGGAAACACCATATATTTT.

For the CDR3, the DNA is TGCGCCAGCGGTTCCGGGACAGGTGAACGCAATGAGCAGTTCTTC. Translating it yields CASGSGTGERNEQFF. The chain couples TRBV5-1 to TRBJ2-1, with 8 bases aligning to TRBD1. Per the germline V gene, CDR1 is SGHRS and CDR2 is YFSETQ. V lost 7 bases to trimming and J lost 6 bases; unmatched junction nucleotides: 12. The CDR3 runs to 15 residues.